This T cell receptor beta chain was sequenced in a study of beta chain features in type 1 diabetes listed by TCRdb under 2018. In the study overall: Mean age, gender distribution, total cell number and subset yield were not different between patients and healthy donors. Naive and central memory subsets were obtained from all 30 or so donors, but regulatory and stem cell-like memory subsets were isolated from only 8 patients and 8 healthy donors. The study compared the TCRB repertoires of sorted circulating CD4+ T cell subsets in recently diagnosed type 1 diabetes patients with those in matched healthy donors. Across all samples, some 110,000,000 sorted cells were examined, and cell number per subset correlated strongly with RNA yield. The research as a whole found: Patients with type 1 diabetes made fewer insertions and deleted more nucleotides at VDJ recombination sites, implying thymic rearrangement abnormalities. PCR might favor shorter templates, but patient and control samples were amplified and corrected together, so any skew would affect both groups equally. Naive, central memory and regulatory TCRB repertoires appeared more similar among patients than among healthy donors. Because the HLA sub-analyses included only small numbers of individuals, any influence of HLA type on TCRB rearrangement was left unresolved. Because cDNA was sequenced instead of genomic DNA, highly expressing activated cells could be over-represented, though the groups showed no difference in activation or CD3 levels. Type 1 diabetes patients showed a moderate but significant shortening of TCRB CDR3 length in all four CD4+ subsets.

This clone was seen more than once but under ten times. Its antigen is currently not known. No base quality values were provided; no much bigger clone lies one nucleotide off. From each donor, a single peripheral blood sample of about 100 mL on average was drawn into heparinised tubes. Naive, central memory, regulatory and stem cell-like memory CD4+ T cells were sorted on a BD FACSAria II using a panel including CD45RO, CCR7, CD25, CD127, CD95 and CD27. A purity above 95% was achieved for all sorted populations. PBMCs were separated immediately by Lymphoprep density gradient centrifugation and were stained directly, without being cultured. So that batch effects would be minimized, each experiment stained and sorted samples in pairs, pairing one healthy donor with one patient. The entire amount of isolated RNA was reverse transcribed using the High Capacity cDNA Reverse Transcription Kit, so the sequenced TCRB transcripts were expressed ones. Deep immunoSEQ sequencing was performed on naive, central memory and regulatory T cell samples, with an average of approximately 4 million total reads per sample. Sorted cells were lysed in RLT buffer, and RNA was extracted using DNase-treated RNeasy Micro or Mini kits according to cell number. To prevent cross-contamination, every cell subset was processed on its own, while patient and healthy donor samples were processed together. TCRB sequences were amplified from cDNA with the immunoSEQ multiplex PCR, producing 87-bp fragments spanning the CDR3 region. Amplicons were sequenced on the Illumina HiSeq platform. Processing in the source paper ran as follows. PCR bias was computationally corrected using synthetic template baselines, reads within Hamming distance 2 were collapsed, and singletons that could not be merged were discarded. By aligning reads against IMGT, V, D and J genes, CDR3 length, and insertions or deletions at six rearrangement sites were assigned. Clonotype counts were normalized to sorted cell number within each subset before computing true diversity and Gini coefficients with the tcR R package. Repertoire sharing was quantified using the overlap coefficient calculated on TCRB nucleotide sequences. Out-of-frame TCRB sequences from naive cells were analyzed as a proxy for the pre-selection repertoire. Drawn from immuneACCESS, this table holds only the in-frame rearrangements with V and J called that TCRdb kept. Clones are partly lost; checked studies trace under half to an unresolved V gene and leave the rest unexplained. The V and J calls and the clone size are those of that table, but D and trimming were determined from the DNA. This sample comprises about 350,000 clones, 15% to 20% of them detected only once. The ten largest clones represent 0.035% to 0.05% of the sample.

Sequences SQVTM (CDR1) and ANQGSEA (CDR2) are obtained from the germline V gene. V drops 6 bases and J drops 3 bases, leaving 11 bases in between. The CDR3 sequence holds 12 residues, the cysteine and phenylalanine included. The kept DNA is CDR3 alone, 36 bases in frame from the first base. The chain joins TRBV29-1 to TRBJ1-1; the D gene is not confidently resolved. The receptor was isolated from a woman between 18 and 29 years old in good health. The sequenced sample consisted of naive CD4+ T cells from blood. Sample cell subset or site, as interpreted from the label and publication: true naive CD4+ T cells. The nucleotides are TGCAGCGTACTAAGGAGGGACACTGAAGCTTTCTTT. This sequence encodes CSVLRRDTEAFF.